Below, 27 T cell receptor beta chains from the same sample are listed, as sequenced in a study of shared clonotypes between healthy human individuals. Repertoires were generated with immunoSEQ multiplex PCR, while TCRdb's copy carries only in-frame clones and drops some. The sample includes about 460,000 clones, 75% to 80% of them seen just once. Material: PBMCs. These receptors were obtained from a woman between 35 and 50 years old in good health. Some clones in this sample may be carry-over from other donors' samples.

This clone was counted a few times. The chain is built from TRBV6-4 and TRBJ2-1; the match to TRBD2 covers 10 bases. The germline CDR1 and CDR2 sequences are MRHNA and SNTAGT. The CDR3 has 16 residues. The ends lost 2 bases at V and 6 bases at J; junction bases unmatched: 7. CDR3 DNA sequence: TGTGCCAGCAGTGACCGAGCGGGAGGGGATTTCAATGAGCAGTTCTTC. It translates to CASSDRAGGDFNEQFF.

CDR3 in amino acids: CASSYQGEQYF. The CDR3 nucleotides read TGTGCCAGCAGTTACCAGGGCGAGCAGTACTTC. The chain combines TRBV6-6 with TRBJ2-7; D possibly corresponds to TRBD1 (5 bases). CDR1 is MNHNY, CDR2 SVGAGI, per germline (reference sequence). The CDR3 covers 11 residues. The V end was cut by 2 bases, the J end by 6 bases, with 5 bases between.

The chain carries TRBV11-2 and TRBJ2-5; possibly TRBD2 for D (6 bases). V lost 4 bases and J 4 bases, leaving 16 bases between the germline ends. Germline V gene sequence: CDR1 SGHAT, CDR2 FQNNGV. The CDR3 loop spans 15 amino acids. In DNA form, the CDR3 reads TGTGCCAGCAGCTCTAACGCCATCGGGGGAGAGACCCAGTACTTC. Protein: CASSSNAIGGETQYF.

V is TRBV28 and J is TRBJ1-5; D ambiguous. The CDR3 contains 13 residues. Between the trimmed V and J ends, which lost 7 bases and 5 bases, there was a span of 12 bases. The V gene's germline CDR1 is MDHEN and CDR2 SYDVKM. The chain's CDR3 is CASTPGVYQPQHF. Here the CDR3 DNA reads TGTGCCAGCACTCCCGGGGTTTATCAGCCCCAGCATTTT.

This clone showed up many times. The chain uses TRBV7-2 and TRBJ2-1; TRBD2 matches at 12 bases. Germline V CDR1 and CDR2: SGHTA, FQGNSA. V was pared by 1 base and J by 9 bases, with 4 bases of the junction left unmatched. The CDR3 loop spans 15 amino acids. In DNA form, the CDR3 reads TGTGCCAGCAGCTTAGTTTCTAGCGGGAGGGGTGAGCAGTTCTTC. Translated, it gives CASSLVSSGRGEQFF.

In regard to this clone: One end of the junction is discordant with germline, which a read error may explain. The gene calls are TRBV29-1 and TRBJ1-2; 12 nucleotides align to TRBD1. The CDR3 spans 14 residues. The germline gives CDR1 SQVTM, CDR2 ANQGSEA. The CDR3 DNA is TGCAGCGTTGTTTTAGGGACAGGGGGCTTTGGACCAATCTTC. Translating gives CSVVLGTGGFGPIF.

This chain connects TRBV9 to TRBJ2-3; 15 bases are shared with TRBD2. The germline CDR1 and CDR2 sequences are SGDLS and YYNGEE. The V gene end was trimmed by 3 bases and the J gene end by 3 bases; junction bases not matched to a gene: 2. CDR3 size: 16 residues. The CDR3 region has the DNA TGTGCCAGCAGCGCCGGACTAGCGGGAGGGACAGATACGCAGTATTTT. This gives the protein CASSAGLAGGTDTQYF.

As concerns this clone: One base separates it from a far larger clone, so it is likely a read error. Different DNA sequences within this sample yield the same CDR3. The chain uses TRBV29-1 and TRBJ1-1; D unclear. This CDR3 is built from 14 residues. Germline loops: CDR1 SQVTM, CDR2 ANQGSEA. The CDR3: CSVVLTRGGIEAFF. DNA of the CDR3: TGCAGCGTTGTCCTAACCCGGGGTGGGATTGAAGCTTTTTTT.

The CDR3 loop reads CAMKGRGATVNEQFF. CDR3 bases: TGTGCCATGAAAGGGCGGGGGGCGACGGTGAATGAGCAGTTCTTC. The gene calls are TRBV28 and TRBJ2-1, with 8 bases lining up with TRBD2. CDR1 MDHEN and CDR2 SYDVKM come from the germline V gene. The CDR3 runs to 15 residues. Losses at the gene ends were 10 bases for V and 7 bases for J; bases not matched to a gene: 15.

The rearrangement joins TRBV9 to TRBJ1-2; TRBD1 matches 10 bases. The CDR3 is 15 residues long. Germline CDR1 is SGDLS and CDR2 is YYNGEE. V was pared by 4 bases and J by 3 bases, with 6 bases of the junction left unmatched. CDR3 nucleotide sequence: TGTGCCAGCAGCTTCGACAGGGGGCGCGACTATGGCTACACCTTC. Translation: CASSFDRGRDYGYTF. Together with reference TRBV9 and TRBJ1-2, the CDR3 gives the full variable domain: DSGVTQTPKHLITATGQRVTLRCSPRSGDLSVYWYQQSLDQGLQFLIQYYNGEERAKGNILERFSAQQFPDLHSELNLSSLELGDSALYFCASSFDRGRDYGYTFGSGTRLTVV.

DNA for the CDR3: TGTGCCAGCTCACCACAGGGGGCAAGTGAAAAACTGTTTTTT. Protein: CASSPQGASEKLFF. V and J are TRBV18 and TRBJ1-4, with TRBD1 identical over 7 bases. J was trimmed by 7 bases and V by 1 base; bases with no gene match: 3. The germline V gene encodes CDR1 KGHSH and CDR2 LQKENI. The CDR3 extends over 14 amino acids. Together with reference TRBV18 and TRBJ1-4, the CDR3 gives the full variable domain: NAGVMQNPRHLVRRRGQEARLRCSPMKGHSHVYWYRQLPEEGLKFMVYLQKENIIDESGMPKERFSAEFPKEGPSILRIQQVVRGDSAAYFCASSPQGASEKLFFGSGTQLSVL.

Turning to this clone: This sample includes further DNA sequences coding for the same CDR3. The chain links TRBV29-1 to TRBJ2-3; no reliable D call. Trimming took 6 bases from V and 4 from J, leaving 2 bases between them. CDR3 size: 9 residues. Germline V gives CDR1 SQVTM, CDR2 ANQGSEA. Here the CDR3 DNA reads TGCAGCGTCGCAGATACGCAGTATTTT. Translated: CSVADTQYF.

V is TRBV5-1 and J is TRBJ2-5; D is uncertain. The germline V gene encodes CDR1 SGHRS and CDR2 YFSETQ. The CDR3 is 13 residues long. The germline V and J ends were trimmed by 0 bases and 5 bases, with 8 bases remaining between them. CDR3 bases: TGCGCCAGCAGCTTGGCCTCCCTGGAGACCCAGTACTTC. Translating gives CASSLASLETQYF.

With regard to this clone: This sequence may be a read error, since a much larger clone differs from it by one base. The chain is built from TRBV7-3 and TRBJ2-7; 9 bases align to TRBD2. Germline CDR1 and CDR2: SGHTA and FQGTGA. With V trimmed by 5 bases and J by 0 bases, 2 bases remained unmatched. The CDR3 is 14 residues long. CDR3 protein: CASSQTSGSYEQYF. The CDR3 bases are TGTGCCAGCAGCCAGACTAGCGGCTCCTACGAGCAGTACTTC.

This clone was detected only a few times. The chain is built from TRBV5-4 and TRBJ2-5; TRBD2 matches 15 bases. The CDR3 runs 16 residues. Germline-derived CDR1 and CDR2 are SGHNT and YYREEE (reference sequence). With V trimmed by 2 bases and J by 5 bases, 4 bases remained unmatched. The CDR3 sequence is CASSLGLAGGRETQYF. The DNA for the CDR3 is TGTGCCAGCAGCTTAGGACTAGCGGGAGGGAGGGAGACCCAGTACTTC.

This clone was detected only once. The chain joins TRBV6-6 to TRBJ2-5; D is possibly TRBD1 (5 bases). Judging by the DNA end, TRBJ2-7 fits better; the J call may be wrong. The CDR3 has 14 residues. Germline-derived CDR1 and CDR2 are MNHNY and SVGAGI (reference sequence). The CDR3 DNA sequence: TGTGCCAGCAGTGACAAGGGGTCCCCCTCCGAGCAGTACTTC. Translating gives CASSDKGSPSEQYF.

The gene calls are TRBV7-9 and TRBJ1-1; D unresolved. The CDR3 has 13 residues. Germline V CDR1 and CDR2: SEHNR, FQNEAQ (reference sequence). Between the trimmed V and J ends, which lost 1 base and 6 bases, there was a span of 9 bases. This CDR3 is CASSLDPEAEAFF. The DNA for the CDR3 is TGTGCCAGCAGCTTAGATCCGGAGGCTGAAGCTTTCTTT.

On this clone: The same CDR3 arises from other DNA sequences in this sample as well. The V call is TRBV29-1, the J call TRBJ1-3; 7 bases fit TRBD1. From germline, CDR1 is SQVTM and CDR2 ANQGSEA. This CDR3 contains 13 residues. The V gene end was trimmed by 3 bases and the J gene end by 4 bases; junction bases not matched to a gene: 3. CDR3 nucleotides: TGCAGCGTTGAGACAGGGCTAGGAAACACCATATATTTT. As protein: CSVETGLGNTIYF.

V and J are TRBV7-9 and TRBJ2-5, with D possibly called TRBD1 or TRBD2 (6 bases each). Trimming stripped 3 bases from V and 4 bases from J, with 18 bases between. The CDR3 contains 16 residues. The germline V gene encodes CDR1 SEHNR and CDR2 FQNEAQ (reference sequence). Here the CDR3 reads CASSLTGARGGETQYF. The CDR3 coding sequence is TGTGCCAGCAGCTTGACGGGAGCGAGAGGGGGAGAGACCCAGTACTTC.

Comments on this clone: A read error is likely here: a far larger clone is one base away. The chain uses TRBV19 and TRBJ2-7, with a weak D call TRBD2 (5 bases). The CDR3 length is 12 residues. The germline CDR1 and CDR2 sequences are LNHDA and SQIVND (reference sequence). V lost 5 bases and J lost 4, with 9 bases in between. The CDR3 is CASSGGLYEQYF. The CDR3 bases are TGTGCCAGTAGTGGCGGGCTTTACGAGCAGTACTTC.

With regard to this clone: Germline is not matched at one junction end, which may reflect a read error. This chain joins TRBV7-9 and TRBJ2-2; either TRBD1 or TRBD2 may fit D (5 bases each). The CDR3 is made up of 16 amino acids. CDR1 and CDR2 from the germline V gene are SEHNR and FQNEAQ (reference sequence). CDR3 nucleotides: TGTGCCAGCAGCTCATCGACGTGGGGCAACACCGGGGAGCTGCTTTTT. Its translation is CASSSSTWGNTGELLF.

The chain uses TRBV25-1 and TRBJ1-2; no definite D call. CDR1 MGHDK and CDR2 SYGVNS come from the germline V gene. The CDR3 has 13 amino acids. V lost 2 bases and J lost 7, with 11 bases in between. The CDR3 sequence: CASSETWGSGYTF. The CDR3 coding sequence is TGTGCCAGCAGTGAAACCTGGGGAAGTGGCTACACCTTC.

The genes are TRBV11-2 and TRBJ1-2, with D possibly being TRBD1 (6 bases). V was pared by 5 bases and J by 0 bases, with 16 bases between. The CDR3 sequence is 16 residues long. Germline V lookup: CDR1 SGHAT, CDR2 FQNNGV. The CDR3: CASSAPGTPANYGYTF. DNA for the CDR3: TGTGCCAGCAGCGCCCCCGGGACACCTGCTAACTATGGCTACACCTTC.

The rearrangement joins TRBV30 to TRBJ1-2, with D unresolved. This CDR3 has 12 amino acids. Germline-derived CDR1 and CDR2 are GTSNPN and SVGIG (reference sequence). V lost 3 bases and J 7 bases, leaving 12 bases between the germline ends. For the CDR3, the DNA is TGTGCCTGGAGAAGTGGAGGGTTTGGCTACACCTTC. This encodes CAWRSGGFGYTF.

This chain links TRBV7-9 with TRBJ2-7, with 7 bases aligning to TRBD2. Germline values: CDR1 SEHNR, CDR2 FQNEAQ (reference sequence). The CDR3 sequence is 15 residues long. The J segment lost 2 bases and the V segment lost 1 base, leaving 5 bases of the junction unmatched. The CDR3 region has the DNA TGTGCCAGCAGCTTAGGGAGCGGGACTACCTACGAGCAGTACTTC. This sequence encodes CASSLGSGTTYEQYF.

This chain links TRBV7-6 with TRBJ1-2, with a possible D match to TRBD1 (6 bases). Germline CDR1 reads SGHVS; CDR2 reads FNYEAQ. The CDR3 has 15 residues. The ends were cut back, 1 base at V and 4 bases at J, with 13 bases in the middle. The DNA of the CDR3 is TGTGCCAGCAGCTTAGTGGGGGGGCAGGGCTATGGCTACACCTTC. It yields the protein CASSLVGGQGYGYTF.

On this clone: One end of the junction is discordant with germline, which a read error may explain. Within the sample, other DNA sequences also encode this same CDR3. V and J are TRBV7-3 and TRBJ2-7, with D possibly TRBD1 on 5 matching bases. Germline V CDR1 and CDR2: SGHTA, FQGTGA. The CDR3 sequence is 12 residues long. The CDR3 bases are TGCGCCAGCAGCCAGGGCCCCGAGCAGGTTCCCTTC. Amino acid sequence: CASSQGPEQVPF.